These 8 T cell receptor beta chains originate from one sample sequenced in a study of Ad26.COV2.S vaccination and SARS-CoV-2 variants (dated by TCRdb to the early 2020s). Read against the paper, the sample's treatment or condition label means: around 19 received Ad26.COV2.S at low or high dose, single or two shots; roughly 5 received placebo; per-sample allocation not given. For vaccine and placebo recipients, the sequenced repertoires came from samples collected on day 63 after the first injection. Libraries were constructed by the immunoSEQ multiplex PCR assay. TCRdb holds this immuneACCESS table with in-frame rearrangements only. Some clones are missing; in checked studies, unresolved V genes explain under half, and the rest has no known cause. This sample has approximately 410,000 clones in its table, and around 89% of those were observed once. The ten largest clones add up to approximately 4% of the sample.

Sequenced material: peripheral blood, taken in a trial of Ad26.COV2.S vaccine versus placebo. Source of these receptors: a person aged 18-60 years who received the Ad26.COV2.S COVID-19 vaccine or a placebo.

This chain joins TRBV6-5 and TRBJ2-2; unclear D gene. Germline V lookup: CDR1 MNHEY, CDR2 SVGAGI. V lost 2 bases and J lost 9, with 10 bases in between. There are 13 residues in the CDR3. CDR3 sequence (DNA): TGTGCCAGCAGTTACGGACCACCCTGGGAGCTGTTTTTT. Its translation is CASSYGPPWELFF.

The chain has TRBV11-2 and TRBJ2-2; D is uncertain. This CDR3 has 13 residues. Trimming cost V 0 bases and J 9 bases, with 8 bases left between them. Germline V gene data show CDR1 as SGHAT and CDR2 as FQNNGV. This CDR3 reads CASSLEMGRELFF. The CDR3 bases are TGTGCCAGCAGCTTAGAAATGGGTCGGGAGCTGTTTTTT.

CDR3 sequence reads: CASSLDPRQGGANQPQHF. The CDR3 DNA follows: TGTGCCAGCAGCTTAGACCCTCGACAGGGGGGGGCCAATCAGCCCCAGCATTTT. The gene calls are TRBV7-9 and TRBJ1-5, with 9 positions matching TRBD1. Germline V CDR1 and CDR2: SEHNR, FQNEAQ (reference sequence). J gave up 3 bases and V 1 base, and 10 bases lay outside the gene matches. The CDR3 spans 18 residues.

This clone was recorded only once. The chain has TRBV4-3 and TRBJ2-3; TRBD1 agrees at 8 bases. Losses at the gene ends were 2 bases for V and 9 bases for J; bases not matched to a gene: 19. CDR1 is LGHNA and CDR2 is YSLEER in the germline V gene. The CDR3 is made up of 18 amino acids. The CDR3 here is CASSQPFDRGPKCETQYF. The CDR3 nucleotides are TGCGCCAGCAGCCAACCATTCGACAGGGGCCCCAAATGTGAAACGCAGTATTTT.

The chain couples TRBV7-6 to TRBJ1-2, with 7 nucleotides matching TRBD1. The germline gives CDR1 SGHVS, CDR2 FNYEAQ. The CDR3 is 13 residues long. After removal of 5 bases from V and 4 bases from J, the junction contained 4 bases not matched to a gene. The CDR3 here is CASSGTAFYGYTF. DNA for the CDR3: TGTGCCAGCAGCGGGACAGCCTTCTATGGCTACACCTTC.

This sequence joins TRBV7-2 and TRBJ2-7, with 14 bases matching TRBD2. Trimming removed 4 bases from V and 4 bases from J; junction bases left unmatched: 12. There are 18 residues in the CDR3. Germline CDR1 and CDR2: SGHTA and FQGNSA. The CDR3 is CASSSWTSGGRSGYEQYF. In DNA, the CDR3 is TGTGCCAGCAGCTCTTGGACTAGCGGGGGGCGCTCGGGGTACGAGCAGTACTTC. Looking up the rest from reference TRBV7-2 and TRBJ2-7 gives the full variable domain: GAGVSQSPSNKVTEKGKDVELRCDPISGHTALYWYRQSLGQGLEFLIYFQGNSAPDKSGLPSDRFSAERTGGSVSTLTIQRTQQEDSAVYLCASSSWTSGGRSGYEQYFGPGTRLTVT.

The chain links TRBV7-2 to TRBJ2-7, with D hard to call. V lost 0 bases, J lost 3 bases, and 18 bases lay in between. This CDR3 contains 17 residues. Germline CDR1 reads SGHTA; CDR2 reads FQGNSA. The CDR3 DNA is TGTGCCAGCAGCTTAGCGGAGCGCCCACTATTCCACTACGAGCAGTACTTC. Translated: CASSLAERPLFHYEQYF.

This clone appeared once. The chain joins TRBV9 to TRBJ2-2; TRBD2 is a possible D gene (6 bases). CDR1 SGDLS and CDR2 YYNGEE come from the germline V gene. V lost 3 bases and J lost 6, with 18 bases in between. This CDR3 region has 16 residues. CDR3 coding DNA: TGTGCCAGCAGCGGTTTCCGGGACCAGCGGGCCGGGGAGCTGTTTTTT. Translating it yields CASSGFRDQRAGELFF. Complete variable domain (other parts from reference TRBV9 and TRBJ2-2): DSGVTQTPKHLITATGQRVTLRCSPRSGDLSVYWYQQSLDQGLQFLIQYYNGEERAKGNILERFSAQQFPDLHSELNLSSLELGDSALYFCASSGFRDQRAGELFFGEGSRLTVL.